These T cell receptor beta chains were read from a single sample in a study of shared clonotypes between healthy human individuals. The table came from immunoSEQ multiplex PCR; TCRdb's copy has only in-frame clones and leaves some out. The repertoire has some 2.3 million clones, 93% of them found once; the top ten carry around 0.4%. Source material: naive CD4+ T cells from PBMCs. The receptors stem from a man aged 18 to 30 in good health. Some clones in this sample may be carry-over from other donors' samples. Both conserved end residues are part of each CDR3. The order of the fields is D gene, clone size, J gene, V gene, CDR3 protein, CDR3 DNA. The D gene is left open where the match is weak. Size is stated for part of the rows, as once, few or many counts, or as a class when the clone is expanded.

>-|-|TRBJ2-1|TRBV10-3
CAISESKEVEKQFF
TGTGCCATCAGTGAGTCGAAGGAGGTTGAGAAACAGTTCTTC
>-|-|TRBJ1-3|TRBV7-2
CASSVAGSYSGNTIYF
TGTGCCAGCAGCGTAGCGGGGTCCTACTCTGGAAACACCATATATTTT
>-|-|TRBJ2-5|TRBV5-5
CASSLDRETQYF
TGTGCCAGCAGCTTGGACAGGGAGACCCAGTACTTC
>-|-|TRBJ1-5|TRBV5-8
CASSPRVPAGGGYSNQPQHF
TGTGCCAGCAGCCCGAGGGTCCCGGCTGGGGGAGGTTATAGCAATCAGCCCCAGCATTTT
>TRBD1|-|TRBJ1-2|TRBV5-1
CASSPFRQGRGYGYTF
TGCGCCAGCAGCCCTTTTCGACAGGGAAGGGGCTATGGCTACACCTTC
>-|-|TRBJ2-7|TRBV4-1
CASSQDSVREQYF
TGCGCCAGCAGCCAAGATTCGGTCAGGGAGCAGTACTTC
>TRBD1|-|TRBJ1-2|TRBV30
CAWSVGRTGNYGYTF
TGTGCCTGGAGTGTAGGGCGGACAGGAAACTATGGCTACACCTTC
>-|-|TRBJ2-7|TRBV7-3
CASSLGTPYEQYF
TGTGCCAGCAGCTTAGGGACCCCCTACGAGCAGTACTTC
>-|-|TRBJ1-2|TRBV5-1
CASSLGIQVNYGYTF
TGCGCCAGCAGCCTTGGGATACAGGTTAACTATGGCTACACCTTC
>-|-|TRBJ2-7|TRBV5-4
CASSLSAPQAYEQYF
TGTGCCAGCAGCTTGTCGGCACCTCAAGCCTACGAGCAGTACTTC
>TRBD1|-|TRBJ2-3|TRBV27
CASLGQGTDTQYF
TGTGCCAGCCTGGGACAGGGAACAGATACGCAGTATTTT
>-|-|TRBJ2-1|TRBV6-5
CASSYSELAAEQFF
TGTGCCAGCAGTTACTCGGAGCTGGCGGCTGAGCAGTTCTTC
>TRBD2|-|TRBJ2-2|TRBV5-1
CASSFSGSRTGELFF
TGCGCCAGCAGCTTTAGCGGGAGCCGCACCGGGGAGCTGTTTTTT
>TRBD2|-|TRBJ2-5|TRBV10-3
CAISEGQPGGTQYF
TGTGCCATCAGTGAGGGGCAGCCGGGGGGGACCCAGTACTTC
>TRBD1|few|TRBJ1-1|TRBV5-4
CASSPGGTEAFF
TGTGCCAGCAGCCCAGGGGGCACTGAAGCTTTCTTT
>TRBD1|-|TRBJ2-7|TRBV2
CASRDRGVQQYF
TGTGCCAGCCGGGACAGGGGGGTCCAGCAGTACTTC
>-|-|TRBJ2-3|TRBV5-1
CASSFAPGQTDTQYF
TGCGCCAGCAGCTTTGCCCCGGGTCAAACAGATACGCAGTATTTT
>TRBD1|-|TRBJ1-1|TRBV5-6
CASSVRQGVNTEAFF
TGTGCCAGCAGCGTACGACAGGGGGTGAACACTGAAGCTTTCTTT
>TRBD1|-|TRBJ1-3|TRBV5-1
CASSTGDGNTIYF
TGCGCCAGCAGCACAGGGGATGGAAACACCATATATTTT
>TRBD2|-|TRBJ2-7|TRBV5-1
CASSLGASGYSYEQYF
TGCGCCAGCAGCTTGGGGGCTAGCGGGTACTCCTACGAGCAGTACTTC
>-|-|TRBJ2-2|TRBV2
CASRAGETGELFF
TGTGCCAGCAGGGCAGGAGAGACCGGGGAGCTGTTTTTT
>TRBD2|-|TRBJ2-1|TRBV5-4
CASSLRPGSTSGRYNEQFF
TGTGCCAGCAGCTTGAGGCCCGGATCGACTAGCGGGAGATACAATGAGCAGTTCTTC